Sequencing of this T cell receptor beta chain was carried out in a study of graft-versus-host responses after intestinal transplantation. Study-level background: In this cohort, recipients had multivisceral, liver-intestinal, or isolated intestinal transplants.

A note on this clone: The antigen is undetermined.

The CDR3 spans 15 residues. The germline V and J ends were trimmed by 7 bases and 0 bases, with 13 bases remaining between them. The V gene's germline CDR1 is LNHDA and CDR2 SQIVND (reference sequence). Clones were sequenced by immunoSEQ multiplex PCR, and TCRdb holds only the in-frame ones, with some missing. This sample yields fewer than 90,000 clones, of which 94% are seen a single time; about 0.2% belongs to the top ten. General study points: There was an association between peak levels of circulating GvH clones and early post-transplant HvG declines.

The chain carries TRBV19 and TRBJ1-3; D gene ambiguous. The sequences come from unstimulated CD4+ T cells sorted from spleen or lymph node cells, collected before transplant. This TCR came from a human donor who was the organ donor for an intestinal transplant. The CDR3 coding sequence is TGTGCCAGTATGGGCATCGTGAGCTCTGGAAACACCATATATTTT. It codes for CASMGIVSSGNTIYF.